These T cell receptor beta chains were read from a single sample in a study of T cells in Graves' hyperthyroidism and ophthalmopathy. MiXCR was run by TCRdb on the multiplex PCR reads, yielding one entry per CDR3 protein. The top ten hold over 3.5% of the sample, which has hundreds of thousands of distinct CDR3 sequences, about 14% seen once. Material for sequencing was blood. The receptor source for this set is a woman between 35 and 50 years old with Graves' ophthalmopathy. CDR3s include the opening cysteine and the closing phenylalanine or tryptophan. A D gene is named only where the DNA matches it firmly. The size of a clone is reported for some rows only, either as once, few or many, or as a class for expanded clones.

v_call,d_call,clone_size,j_call,cdr3_nt,cdr3_aa
TRBV12-3/TRBV12-4,NA,NA,TRBJ1-2,TGTGCCAGCCGGGGTGGGTCCTATGGCTACACCTTC,CASRGGSYGYTF
TRBV28,NA,many,TRBJ2-7,TGTGCCAGCAGTTCCCCACCCTACGAGCAGTACTTC,CASSSPPYEQYF
TRBV20-1,TRBD1,many,TRBJ2-7,TGCAGGGGTGGACAGGGCCCCTACGAGCAGTACTTC,CRGGQGPYEQYF
TRBV6-2/TRBV6-3,TRBD1,few,TRBJ2-4,TGTGCCAGCAGTAACACAGGGGGAGCCAAAAACATTCAGTACTTC,CASSNTGGAKNIQYF
TRBV28,NA,NA,TRBJ2-1,TGTGCCAGCAGTGCAGGGGACCCACAATCCTACAATGAGCAGTTCTTC,CASSAGDPQSYNEQFF
TRBV5-1,NA,many,TRBJ1-3,TGCGCCAGCAGCTCTGGGGATGGAAACACCATATATTTT,CASSSGDGNTIYF
TRBV25-1,TRBD2,few,TRBJ2-4,TGTGCCAGCAGTGAGGCTAGCGGGAGGACAGACATTCAGTACTTC,CASSEASGRTDIQYF
TRBV2,NA,many,TRBJ1-2,TGTGCCAGCAGTGAAAGCATGGCAACGCCCACCTTC,CASSESMATPTF
TRBV10-1,NA,many,TRBJ2-7,TGCGCCAGCAGTGAGGGACTTTTCTACGAGCAGTACTTC,CASSEGLFYEQYF
TRBV7-2,NA,NA,TRBJ1-2,TGTGCCAGCAGCCTGTCCCAAGGACCGGCTAGGACCTTC,CASSLSQGPARTF
TRBV7-3,TRBD2,many,TRBJ2-5,TGTGCCAGCAGTTTTAGCGGGGAAGAGACCCAGTACTTC,CASSFSGEETQYF
TRBV12-5,NA,NA,TRBJ2-2,TGTGCTAGACCGGGGGCAGGTCATTCCCCGGGGACCGGGGAGCTGTTTTTT,CARPGAGHSPGTGELFF
TRBV12-3/TRBV12-4,NA,many,TRBJ1-1,TGTGCCAGCACCCTGGACAGAAAAGCTTTCTTT,CASTLDRKAFF
TRBV30,NA,NA,TRBJ2-7,TGTGCCTGGACCCTAGCGCATTCCCCCTACGAGCAGTACTTC,CAWTLAHSPYEQYF
TRBV7-2,NA,many,TRBJ2-7,TGTGCCAGCAGCGGGCAGGCTCACGTTCTTGCCGAGCAGTACTTC,CASSGQAHVLAEQYF
TRBV28,NA,NA,TRBJ1-6,TGTGCCAGCAGCCCCGTGGGGGCAATTACCAATTCACCCCTCCACTTT,CASSPVGAITNSPLHF
TRBV19,TRBD1,many,TRBJ2-5,TGTGCCAGTAGTGACAGGGTGTGGGAGACCCAGTACTTC,CASSDRVWETQYF
TRBV20-1,NA,few,TRBJ2-5,TGCAGTGCTAGCGAGGATGCCGAAGAGACCCAGTACTTC,CSASEDAEETQYF
TRBV19,TRBD1,many,TRBJ1-5,TGTGCCAGTAGTATAGCCGGACAGGGGGTCAATCAGCCCCAGCATTTT,CASSIAGQGVNQPQHF
TRBV6-1,NA,many,TRBJ1-3,TGTGCCAGCAGTGAGCTCGGGGTCCTTTCTGGAAACACCATATATTTT,CASSELGVLSGNTIYF
TRBV5-1,TRBD1,many,TRBJ1-2,TGCGCCAGCAGCCAAAACAGGGGGCTCCTGGGGGATGGCTACACCTTC,CASSQNRGLLGDGYTF
TRBV7-8,TRBD1,few,TRBJ1-1,TGTGCCAGCAGCCGAGGGAGGGGGCCCCTGGACACTGAAGCTTTCTTT,CASSRGRGPLDTEAFF
TRBV7-8,TRBD2,many,TRBJ2-5,TGTGCCAGCAGCTTAGTAGAGCGGGAGGGCTTGAAGACCCAGTACTTC,CASSLVEREGLKTQYF
TRBV28,NA,NA,TRBJ2-4,TGTGCCAGCAGAGAGGGGCAGGCCAAAAACATTCAGTACTTC,CASREGQAKNIQYF
TRBV4-1,TRBD2,many,TRBJ2-7,TGCGCCAGCAGCCCTCGGGGGGGCCCCCACGAGCAGTACTTC,CASSPRGGPHEQYF
TRBV28,NA,many,TRBJ1-1,TGTGCCAGTGGGGGACCTTACGACACTGAAGCTTTCTTT,CASGGPYDTEAFF
TRBV4-1,TRBD1,NA,TRBJ1-1,TGCGCCAGCAGCCGACAAGGGACAGGGGAAGGAGTCACTGAAGCTTTCTTT,CASSRQGTGEGVTEAFF
TRBV6-1,NA,many,TRBJ2-6,TGTGCCAGCGCTATTGCCTCCGGGGCCAACGTCCTGACTTTC,CASAIASGANVLTF
TRBV6-5,NA,many,TRBJ2-2,TGTGCCAGCAGTTTAAGGGAAGGACGCCATGACACCGGGGAGCTGTTTTTT,CASSLREGRHDTGELFF
TRBV6-5,NA,many,TRBJ1-5,TGTGCCAGCAGACCCGGACTGGGGCAGCCCCAGCATTTT,CASRPGLGQPQHF
TRBV7-2,NA,few,TRBJ2-7,TGTGCCAGCAGCCTTTTGAGCGGAGGATACGAGCAGTACTTC,CASSLLSGGYEQYF
TRBV5-1,NA,many,TRBJ1-1,TGCGCCAGCAGTGTTCCAGGGAACACTGAAGCTTTCTTT,CASSVPGNTEAFF
TRBV20-1,TRBD1,many,TRBJ1-1,TGCAGTGCTAGAGATCAGACAGGGGCGAACACTGAAGCTTTCTTT,CSARDQTGANTEAFF
TRBV6-1,NA,many,TRBJ1-5,TGTGCCAGCAGAGATCGTGGGTTTTATAGCAATCAGCCCCAGCATTTT,CASRDRGFYSNQPQHF
TRBV7-6,NA,NA,TRBJ2-3,TGTGCCAGCAGCCCGTTCCGGGGGATCTTGGATACGCAGTATTTT,CASSPFRGILDTQYF
TRBV6-1,NA,many,TRBJ2-7,TGTGCCAGCAGTGTGACAGGCCAAACCTACGAGCAGTACTTC,CASSVTGQTYEQYF
TRBV12-3/TRBV12-4,NA,many,TRBJ1-1,TGTGCCAGCATCTCGGGGGGGATGAACACTGAAGCTTTCTTT,CASISGGMNTEAFF
TRBV20-1,TRBD1,NA,TRBJ2-6,TGCAGTGCCACTGGACAGGGAGGCTCTGGGGCCAACGTCCTGACTTTC,CSATGQGGSGANVLTF
TRBV30,NA,many,TRBJ1-1,TGTGCCTGGAGCGGTGACAGAGACACTGAAGCTTTCTTT,CAWSGDRDTEAFF
TRBV11-3,TRBD2,few,TRBJ2-5,TGTGCCAGCAGCTTAGGGGTAGCGGGAGTGAAGACCCAGTACTTC,CASSLGVAGVKTQYF
TRBV5-1,NA,many,TRBJ2-7,TGCGCCAGCAGCTTGGGACAGGAACTTTACGAGCAGTACTTC,CASSLGQELYEQYF
TRBV19,NA,NA,TRBJ1-5,TGTGCCAGTAGTATGGGGCGAGAGGGAGCTTTTCAGCCCCAGCATTTT,CASSMGREGAFQPQHF
TRBV29-1,NA,NA,TRBJ1-1,TGCAGCGTTGAAGATCTGGGGGAACGTGAGGGGTTTGAAGCTTTCTTT,CSVEDLGEREGFEAFF
TRBV6-1,NA,many,TRBJ1-5,TGTGCCAGCAGTGGATCCGTATATAGCAATCAGCCCCAGCATTTT,CASSGSVYSNQPQHF
TRBV6-2/TRBV6-3,TRBD1,NA,TRBJ2-6,TGTGCCAGTGAATTTACCGGGACAGGGGGATCCTCTGGGGCCAACGTCCTGACTTTC,CASEFTGTGGSSGANVLTF
TRBV6-2/TRBV6-3,TRBD1,NA,TRBJ2-7,TGTGCCAGCAGTTACCGTTGGAGGGGACAGGGAGTCGCTAACGAGCAGTACTTC,CASSYRWRGQGVANEQYF
TRBV4-1,NA,many,TRBJ1-1,TGCGCCAGCAGCCAAGTAAGGGCACCACAAGCTTTCTTT,CASSQVRAPQAFF
TRBV13,TRBD1,many,TRBJ1-2,TGTGCCAGCAGCTCGACAGGGGTCTACTATGGCTACACCTTC,CASSSTGVYYGYTF
TRBV12-3/TRBV12-4,NA,many,TRBJ2-2,TGTGCCAGCAGTTTACCCGCCGGCACCGGGGAGCTGTTTTTT,CASSLPAGTGELFF
TRBV29-1,NA,few,TRBJ2-7,TGCAGCGCAGGGGACCCGACCTACGAGCAGTACTTC,CSAGDPTYEQYF
TRBV18,TRBD2,few,TRBJ2-7,TGTGCCAGCTCATCCTCGGGGACTAGCGCAATGTGGGAGTACTTC,CASSSSGTSAMWEYF
TRBV27,TRBD1,many,TRBJ2-7,TGTGCCAGCAGTTCCCCCCAGGGACAGGGCATCTACGAGCAGTACTTC,CASSSPQGQGIYEQYF
TRBV2,NA,many,TRBJ1-5,TGTGCCAGCAGTGAAGTACAGGGCGGTCAGCCCCAGCATTTT,CASSEVQGGQPQHF
TRBV12-3/TRBV12-4,NA,few,TRBJ1-5,TGTGCCAGCGGGGTCTGGGGGCATCAGCCCCAGCATTTT,CASGVWGHQPQHF
TRBV6-5,NA,many,TRBJ2-5,TGTGCCAGCAGCCCGGCGGTGGCGGGACTAGAGACCCAGTACTTC,CASSPAVAGLETQYF
TRBV6-5,NA,many,TRBJ1-1,TGTGCCAGCCTGAGACCGGGGGTTCCCATGAACACTGAAGCTTTCTTT,CASLRPGVPMNTEAFF
TRBV20-1,NA,many,TRBJ2-7,TGCAGTGCTGAAGACATGACCTACGAGCAGTACTTC,CSAEDMTYEQYF